A selection of T cell receptor beta chains follows, all from one sample in a study of glioma-infiltrating T cells after dendritic cell vaccination. Measured with immunoSEQ multiplex PCR; TCRdb has only the in-frame clones, and not every one. The profile shows under 130,000 clones, about four fifths of them singletons. The sample consisted of blood, taken before dendritic cell vaccination. These receptors came from a human donor with glioblastoma. Each CDR3 is given with its conserved first and last residue. The D gene is left open where the match is weak. Clone sizes are given selectively: once, few, many, or a class where the clone is expanded.

v_gene: TRBV6-5; j_gene: TRBJ2-7; abundance: .; d_gene: .; CDR3nt: TGTGCCAGCAGTTACGACACCTCCTACGAGCAGTACTTC; CDR3aa: CASSYDTSYEQYF
v_gene: TRBV7-5; j_gene: TRBJ2-7; abundance: .; d_gene: .; CDR3nt: TGTGCCAGAATCACCGGGACAGGGTGCTCCTACGAGCAGTACTTC; CDR3aa: CARITGTGCSYEQYF
v_gene: TRBV7-9; j_gene: TRBJ2-5; abundance: .; d_gene: TRBD2; CDR3nt: TGTGCCAGCAGCTACGCCGGGACTAGCGAAGAGACCCAGTACTTC; CDR3aa: CASSYAGTSEETQYF
v_gene: TRBV9; j_gene: TRBJ2-5; abundance: .; d_gene: TRBD1; CDR3nt: TGTGCCAGCAGCGTAGATCCCTTATGGACAGGGGAGCAGGAGACCCAGTACTTC; CDR3aa: CASSVDPLWTGEQETQYF
v_gene: TRBV2; j_gene: TRBJ2-6; abundance: .; d_gene: .; CDR3nt: TGTGCCAGCAGTGCCCGGAGGGGAAACTATGCTCTGGGTCGGGCCAACGTCCTGACTTTC; CDR3aa: CASSARRGNYALGRANVLTF
v_gene: TRBV6-1; j_gene: TRBJ1-2; abundance: .; d_gene: .; CDR3nt: TGTGCCAGCACCACGGGGGTTCGTGGCTATGGCTACACCTTC; CDR3aa: CASTTGVRGYGYTF
v_gene: TRBV19; j_gene: TRBJ2-2; abundance: .; d_gene: TRBD1; CDR3nt: TGTGCCAGTGGACAGGTGGATAGCACCGGGGAGCTGTTTTTT; CDR3aa: CASGQVDSTGELFF
v_gene: TRBV2; j_gene: TRBJ2-2; abundance: few; d_gene: .; CDR3nt: TGTGCCAGCAGTGAGCTGGGTCGAGGGAGGAAGGACACCGGGGAGCTGTTTTTT; CDR3aa: CASSELGRGRKDTGELFF
v_gene: TRBV7-8; j_gene: TRBJ2-7; abundance: .; d_gene: .; CDR3nt: TGTGCCAGCAGCCCGCGGGGCGCCCTGGAGCAGTACTTC; CDR3aa: CASSPRGALEQYF
v_gene: TRBV30; j_gene: TRBJ1-6; abundance: .; d_gene: .; CDR3nt: TGTGCCTGGAGTTCCCTCAGGGTCCCGAGGAGCTCCTATAATTCACCCCTCCACTTT; CDR3aa: CAWSSLRVPRSSYNSPLHF
v_gene: TRBV2; j_gene: TRBJ1-5; abundance: few; d_gene: .; CDR3nt: TGTGCCAGCGGCGGTCAGCCCCAGCATTTT; CDR3aa: CASGGQPQHF
v_gene: TRBV18; j_gene: TRBJ2-3; abundance: .; d_gene: TRBD1; CDR3nt: TGTGCCAGCTCACCGGACAGGGAAACAGATACGCAGTATTTT; CDR3aa: CASSPDRETDTQYF
v_gene: TRBV27; j_gene: TRBJ2-2; abundance: .; d_gene: .; CDR3nt: TGTGCCAGCAGTTCGTACAGGGAAGATCAAACCGGGGAGCTGTTTTTT; CDR3aa: CASSSYREDQTGELFF
v_gene: TRBV6-5; j_gene: TRBJ2-4; abundance: .; d_gene: .; CDR3nt: TGTGCCAGCAGCCGAAACAGTGTAGGCAAAAACATTCAGTACTTC; CDR3aa: CASSRNSVGKNIQYF
v_gene: TRBV6-1; j_gene: TRBJ2-3; abundance: .; d_gene: TRBD1; CDR3nt: TGTGCCAGCAGATCCCGGGACAGGGCTCATAATACGCAGTATTTT; CDR3aa: CASRSRDRAHNTQYF
v_gene: TRBV27; j_gene: TRBJ1-2; abundance: .; d_gene: .; CDR3nt: TGTGCCAGCAGTTTACAGGGAAGTTATGGCTACACCTTC; CDR3aa: CASSLQGSYGYTF
v_gene: TRBV11-2; j_gene: TRBJ1-1; abundance: .; d_gene: .; CDR3nt: TGTGCCAGCACCCGGACTGTTTCGGGCACTGAAGCTTTCTTT; CDR3aa: CASTRTVSGTEAFF
v_gene: TRBV5-5; j_gene: TRBJ2-7; abundance: .; d_gene: .; CDR3nt: TGTGCCAGCAGCTCCGTGCCAACGGAGCCCTACGAGCAGTACTTC; CDR3aa: CASSSVPTEPYEQYF
v_gene: TRBV11-3; j_gene: TRBJ2-3; abundance: .; d_gene: .; CDR3nt: TGTGCCAGCACCATAACGTCAGGGTTGGGCACAGATACGCAGTATTTT; CDR3aa: CASTITSGLGTDTQYF
v_gene: TRBV5-4; j_gene: TRBJ1-2; abundance: .; d_gene: TRBD1; CDR3nt: TGTGCCAGCAGCTTGGGCAGGACAGGGGGAAGCTATGGCTACACCTTC; CDR3aa: CASSLGRTGGSYGYTF
v_gene: TRBV29-1; j_gene: TRBJ2-7; abundance: .; d_gene: TRBD2; CDR3nt: TGCAGCGTCAGGAAACTAGCGGGGGCCTACGAGCAGTACTTC; CDR3aa: CSVRKLAGAYEQYF
v_gene: TRBV9; j_gene: TRBJ2-1; abundance: .; d_gene: TRBD2; CDR3nt: TGTGCCAGCAGCTTTAGCGGGGGGAGTAATGAGCAGTTCTTC; CDR3aa: CASSFSGGSNEQFF
v_gene: TRBV2; j_gene: TRBJ2-7; abundance: .; d_gene: .; CDR3nt: TGTGCCAGCAGTGATATTGGCGGACAGAGCCTTAGGGAGCAGTACTTC; CDR3aa: CASSDIGGQSLREQYF
v_gene: TRBV2; j_gene: TRBJ2-1; abundance: .; d_gene: TRBD2; CDR3nt: TGTGCCAGCAGTGAACGGACTAGCAACAACAATGAGCAGTTCTTC; CDR3aa: CASSERTSNNNEQFF
v_gene: TRBV6-5; j_gene: TRBJ2-7; abundance: .; d_gene: TRBD2; CDR3nt: TGTGCCAGCCAGCGGGGGACCGAGCAGTACTTC; CDR3aa: CASQRGTEQYF
v_gene: TRBV6-5; j_gene: TRBJ1-2; abundance: .; d_gene: TRBD1; CDR3nt: TGTGCCAGCAGTTATTCCCGGACAGGGGGAGGGTATGGCTACACCTTC; CDR3aa: CASSYSRTGGGYGYTF
v_gene: TRBV19; j_gene: TRBJ1-4; abundance: .; d_gene: .; CDR3nt: TGTGCCAGTAGTATTGGAGCATACTCCTATAATGAAAAACTGTTTTTT; CDR3aa: CASSIGAYSYNEKLFF
v_gene: TRBV4-1; j_gene: TRBJ2-4; abundance: .; d_gene: .; CDR3nt: TGCGCCAGCAGCCAAGGACAGCTGTCCCTAGCCAAAAACATTCAGTACTTC; CDR3aa: CASSQGQLSLAKNIQYF
v_gene: TRBV9; j_gene: TRBJ1-1; abundance: few; d_gene: TRBD1; CDR3nt: TGTGCCAGCAGCGTAGGCGGGGTGAGACAGGGGTCTGAAGCTTTCTTT; CDR3aa: CASSVGGVRQGSEAFF
v_gene: TRBV5-4; j_gene: TRBJ1-1; abundance: .; d_gene: .; CDR3nt: TGTGCCAGCAGCCTGAGAGATGGGGGCTTGAAAGCTTTCTTT; CDR3aa: CASSLRDGGLKAFF
v_gene: TRBV19; j_gene: TRBJ1-2; abundance: .; d_gene: TRBD1; CDR3nt: TGTGCCAGTAGTATGGCAGGGGGGAGTTATGGCTACACCTTC; CDR3aa: CASSMAGGSYGYTF
v_gene: TRBV5-1; j_gene: TRBJ1-5; abundance: .; d_gene: .; CDR3nt: TGCGCCAGCAGCTTGGACGGGGTCTTCGGGCAGCCCCAGCATTTT; CDR3aa: CASSLDGVFGQPQHF
v_gene: TRBV6-1; j_gene: TRBJ2-1; abundance: once; d_gene: TRBD1; CDR3nt: TGTGCCAGCAGTTCCGGGACAGCCCCCTACAATGAGCAGTTCTTC; CDR3aa: CASSSGTAPYNEQFF
v_gene: TRBV7-7; j_gene: TRBJ1-3; abundance: .; d_gene: .; CDR3nt: TGTGCTAGCAGCCGCGCAGGGGAAGACACCATATATTTT; CDR3aa: CASSRAGEDTIYF
v_gene: TRBV10-3; j_gene: TRBJ2-1; abundance: .; d_gene: .; CDR3nt: TGTGCCATCAGTGAGTCGCAGATACCGTTCTCCTACAATGAGCAGTTCTTC; CDR3aa: CAISESQIPFSYNEQFF
v_gene: TRBV6-5; j_gene: TRBJ2-7; abundance: .; d_gene: TRBD1; CDR3nt: TGTGCCAGCAGTTTGACAGGGAGAACCTACGAGCAGTACTTC; CDR3aa: CASSLTGRTYEQYF
v_gene: TRBV5-6; j_gene: TRBJ2-6; abundance: .; d_gene: TRBD2; CDR3nt: TGTGCCAGCAGCTTGGTTTTAGCGGGGGTGTTCTCTGGGGCCAACGTCCTGACTTTC; CDR3aa: CASSLVLAGVFSGANVLTF
v_gene: TRBV7-9; j_gene: TRBJ1-6; abundance: few; d_gene: .; CDR3nt: TGTGCCAGCAGCTTAGCGTCAGGGGTTAATTCACCCCTCCACTTT; CDR3aa: CASSLASGVNSPLHF
v_gene: TRBV25-1; j_gene: TRBJ1-1; abundance: .; d_gene: .; CDR3nt: TGTGCCAGCAGAGCCGGAGGGGGGGACACTGAAGCTTTCTTT; CDR3aa: CASRAGGGDTEAFF
v_gene: TRBV4-3; j_gene: TRBJ1-2; abundance: .; d_gene: TRBD1; CDR3nt: TGCGCCAGCAGCCAAGGGACAGGGGGGAACTATGGCTACACCTTC; CDR3aa: CASSQGTGGNYGYTF
v_gene: TRBV6-6; j_gene: TRBJ2-2; abundance: few; d_gene: .; CDR3nt: TGTGCCAGCAGTCCTGGGGCATTCAGCGGGGAGCTGTTTTTT; CDR3aa: CASSPGAFSGELFF
v_gene: TRBV30; j_gene: TRBJ2-1; abundance: .; d_gene: .; CDR3nt: TGTGCCTTCCGGGACTTGACCTACAATGAGCAGTTCTTC; CDR3aa: CAFRDLTYNEQFF
v_gene: TRBV30; j_gene: TRBJ2-7; abundance: .; d_gene: .; CDR3nt: TGTGCCTGGAGTCCAGATCACGAGCAGTACTTC; CDR3aa: CAWSPDHEQYF